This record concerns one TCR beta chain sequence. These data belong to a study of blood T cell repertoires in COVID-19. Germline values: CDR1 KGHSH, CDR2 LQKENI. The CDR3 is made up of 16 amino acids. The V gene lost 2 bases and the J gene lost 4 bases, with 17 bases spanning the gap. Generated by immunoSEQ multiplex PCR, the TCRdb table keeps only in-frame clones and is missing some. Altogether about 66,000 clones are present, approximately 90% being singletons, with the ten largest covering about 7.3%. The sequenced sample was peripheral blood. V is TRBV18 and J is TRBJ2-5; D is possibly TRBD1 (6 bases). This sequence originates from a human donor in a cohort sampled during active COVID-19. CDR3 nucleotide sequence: TGTGCCAGCTCACCAGAAAGGGGCGACAGGAGAGAGACCCAGTACTTC. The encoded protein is CASSPERGDRRETQYF. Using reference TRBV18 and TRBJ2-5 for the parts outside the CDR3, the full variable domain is NAGVMQNPRHLVRRRGQEARLRCSPMKGHSHVYWYRQLPEEGLKFMVYLQKENIIDESGMPKERFSAEFPKEGPSILRIQQVVRGDSAAYFCASSPERGDRRETQYFGPGTRLLVL.